This T cell receptor beta chain was captured by sequencing in a study of regulatory T cells in long-lasting Graves disease. This clonotype was counted ten times or more. This CDR3 comprises 14 residues. Trimming stripped 1 base from V and 4 bases from J, with 13 bases between. Germline-derived CDR1 and CDR2 are DFQATT and SNEGSKA (reference sequence). HTBI primers from iRepertoire and Arm-PCR of CDR3 regions yielded the TCR beta libraries. TCRdb ran MiXCR on the multiplex PCR reads and lists one entry per CDR3 protein. The sample yields 400,000 to 650,000 distinct CDR3 sequences, about 16% seen once. Time point of the sample: newly diagnosed GD, antithyroid drugs for less than 3 months. PBMC RNA served as the TCR library source. A volume of 8.5 to 10 milliliters of peripheral blood was collected in EDTA tubes. These data were also reused for a study on T cells in Graves' hyperthyroidism and ophthalmopathy. That study reports: Blood also contained most expanded thyroid clonotypes above 0.001. Ophthalmopathy was distinguished from stable hyperthyroidism by 13 V-J signatures.

The chain recombines TRBV20-1 with TRBJ1-1, with unresolved D. This receptor was identified in a woman in her forties or fifties with Graves disease. The sample was peripheral blood mononuclear cells (PBMCs), taken at new diagnosis, from a patient treated with antithyroid drugs. This CDR3 reads CSARARGMSTEAFF. The DNA for the CDR3 is TGCAGTGCTAGAGCGCGGGGTATGAGCACTGAAGCTTTCTTT.